These 23 T cell receptor beta chains were all obtained from the same sample, sequenced in a study of blood T cells in healthy people across ages. With a J-beta primer mix and a sample-barcoded 5' primer, a second PCR ran about 6 to 11 cycles. TCRdb fed the 5' RACE reads into MiXCR, producing one record per CDR3 protein. In the table there are around 700,000 distinct CDR3 sequences, around 25% of which are singletons. These records were also assigned to another study, of T cells of mothers and their children.

The specimen sequenced was blood. The receptors shown here come from a boy aged 10-17 years in good health.

This clonotype has more than one count but fewer than ten. The chain is built from TRBV4-1 and TRBJ2-1, with a weak D call TRBD2 (7 bases). Trimming took off 0 bases at V and 2 bases at J, with 17 bases between the two ends. The germline CDR1 and CDR2 sequences are MGHRA and YSYEKL. The CDR3 runs to 18 residues. CDR3 region: CASSQDGGPGGAYNEQFF. CDR3 nucleotides: TGCGCCAGCAGCCAAGATGGGGGCCCGGGAGGCGCCTACAATGAGCAGTTCTTC.

This clonotype occurred a few times. The CDR3 DNA sequence: TGTGCCAGCAGTTATTTTAGGGACAGGGATGAGCAGTTCTTC. Its protein product is CASSYFRDRDEQFF. The chain couples TRBV6-5 to TRBJ2-5; the match to TRBD1 covers 9 bases. The end of the DNA fits TRBJ2-1 better, so the J call may be wrong. This CDR3 is built from 14 residues. CDR1 MNHEY and CDR2 SVGAGI come from the germline V gene.

A word on this clonotype: One junction end does not reproduce the germline sequence, and a read error may be involved. The J gene is TRBJ2-5, the V gene TRBV5-1, with TRBD2 identical over 14 bases. The CDR3 runs 17 residues. CDR1 and CDR2 from the germline V gene are SGHRS and YFSETQ. The CDR3, as DNA: TGCGCCAGCAGGTTGGGACTAGCGGGGGATTACCAAGAGACCCAGTACTTC. Translated: CASRLGLAGDYQETQYF.

There are a few counts of this clonotype. The genes are TRBV9 and TRBJ2-7; the D call may be TRBD1 or TRBD2 (5 bases each). V shed 0 bases and J shed 5 bases, with 9 bases lying between them. This CDR3 region has 13 residues. Germline CDR1 reads SGDLS; CDR2 reads YYNGEE. The CDR3 bases are TGTGCCAGCAGCGTAGGAGGGGTTGACGAGCAGTACTTC. This translates into CASSVGGVDEQYF.

The V and J genes are TRBV5-1 and TRBJ2-1; D possibly matches TRBD1 or TRBD2 (5 bases each). Looked up from germline, CDR1 is SGHRS and CDR2 is YFSETQ. Deletions cut 0 bases from V and 4 bases from J, with 17 bases between. The CDR3 sequence is 17 residues long. CDR3 nucleotide sequence: TGCGCCAGCAGCTTGGCCCTTCAGGGAGCCCTTTACAATGAGCAGTTCTTC. It specifies CASSLALQGALYNEQFF.

This clonotype came up a few times. This chain joins TRBV28 and TRBJ1-5; D not resolved. This CDR3 contains 13 residues. Trimming pared 3 bases from V and 6 bases from J, leaving 9 bases between. Germline lookup yields CDR1 MDHEN and CDR2 SYDVKM. As DNA, the CDR3 is TGTGCCAGCAGTTTTAGGGTGGCTCAGCCCCAGCATTTT. Its protein is CASSFRVAQPQHF.

This clonotype occurred a few times. Here the CDR3 DNA reads TGTGCCAGCAGCTTAGATGTTTATGGGGGGACTGAGAAAGAGACCCAGTACTTC. Translation gives CASSLDVYGGTEKETQYF. The chain recombines TRBV11-2 with TRBJ2-5; maybe TRBD2 (6 bases). The germline V gene encodes CDR1 SGHAT and CDR2 FQNNGV. The CDR3 extends over 18 amino acids. Between the trimmed V and J ends, which lost 0 bases and 3 bases, there was a span of 20 bases. The full variable domain, its missing parts supplied by reference TRBV11-2 and TRBJ2-5, is EAGVAQSPRYKIIEKRQSVAFWCNPISGHATLYWYQQILGQGPKLLIQFQNNGVVDDSQLPKDRFSAERLKGVDSTLKIQPAKLEDSAVYLCASSLDVYGGTEKETQYFGPGTRLLVL.

V gene TRBV9 combines with J gene TRBJ2-3; D unresolved. Germline CDR1 SGDLS, CDR2 YYNGEE. V was clipped by 2 bases and J by 2 bases, with 6 bases between them. The CDR3 runs to 13 residues. This CDR3 reads CASSVMYTDTQYF. DNA for the CDR3: TGTGCCAGCAGCGTTATGTACACAGATACGCAGTATTTT.

This rearrangement joins TRBV7-9 to TRBJ2-4, with D uncertain. The V and J ends lost 4 bases and 8 bases respectively, with 9 bases between them. CDR1 and CDR2 from the germline V gene are SEHNR and FQNEAQ (reference sequence). This CDR3 region has 12 residues. The DNA of the CDR3 is TGTGCCAGCAGCTCTATCACAGACATTCAGTACTTC. Amino acids: CASSSITDIQYF.

This clonotype was detected ten times or more. The chain combines TRBV7-2 with TRBJ2-7; TRBD1 agrees at 7 bases. This CDR3 has 13 amino acids. Germline lookup yields CDR1 SGHTA and CDR2 FQGNSA. Trimming cost V 5 bases and J 1 base; bases outside gene matches: 2. As DNA, the CDR3 is TGTGCCAGCAGCCAGGGACAGTCCTACGAGCAGTACTTC. This sequence encodes CASSQGQSYEQYF.

The J gene is TRBJ1-3, the V gene TRBV12-3 or TRBV12-4; D is unclear. The CDR3 covers 13 residues. Trimming took 6 bases from V and 3 from J, leaving 9 bases between them. The CDR3: CASSMVDGNTIYF. DNA of the CDR3: TGTGCCAGCAGCATGGTAGATGGAAACACCATATATTTT.

This clonotype has just a few counts. V usage is TRBV9 and J usage is TRBJ2-5; D unclear. From germline, CDR1 is SGDLS and CDR2 YYNGEE. V was shortened by 4 bases and J by 5 bases, with 12 bases between the two germline ends. The CDR3 covers 13 residues. CDR3 nucleotides: TGTGCCAGCAGCTTCTCAAACTTGGAGACCCAGTACTTC. It is translated as CASSFSNLETQYF. Looking up the rest from reference TRBV9 and TRBJ2-5 gives the full variable domain: DSGVTQTPKHLITATGQRVTLRCSPRSGDLSVYWYQQSLDQGLQFLIQYYNGEERAKGNILERFSAQQFPDLHSELNLSSLELGDSALYFCASSFSNLETQYFGPGTRLLVL.

The sample holds a few counts of this clonotype. The J gene is TRBJ2-7, the V gene TRBV29-1, with a possible D match to TRBD2 (5 bases). The germline V and J ends were trimmed by 2 bases and 2 bases, with 13 bases remaining between them. CDR1 and CDR2 (germline): SQVTM, ANQGSEA. There are 14 residues in the CDR3. Here the CDR3 reads CSVESRLAPYEQYF. DNA for the CDR3: TGCAGCGTTGAAAGTCGTCTAGCTCCCTACGAGCAGTACTTC.

This clonotype has only a few counts. J is TRBJ2-3 and V is TRBV21-1. TRBV21-1 is marked as a pseudogene. The CDR3 extends over 14 amino acids. This CDR3 is CASSKDHPSTAQYF. CDR3 coding DNA: TGTGCCAGCAGCAAAGACCACCCTTCCACTGCGCAGTATTTT.

The sample holds one count of this clonotype. The chain has TRBV5-5 and TRBJ1-1; 10 nucleotides align to TRBD1. Germline V gene lookup returns CDR1 SGHKS and CDR2 YYEKEE (reference sequence). The CDR3 runs to 13 residues. The V segment lost 5 bases and the J segment 6 bases; nucleotides outside the gene matches: 4. CDR3 residues: CASRGQGTPEAFF. DNA of the CDR3: TGTGCCAGCAGGGGACAGGGGACGCCTGAAGCTTTCTTT.

This chain connects TRBV4-1 to TRBJ2-1, with 9 positions matching TRBD2. Trimming cost V 1 base and J 4 bases; bases outside gene matches: 5. The V gene's germline CDR1 is MGHRA and CDR2 YSYEKL. The CDR3 runs 16 residues. The CDR3 sequence: CASSQVAGGGYNEQFF. The CDR3, as DNA: TGCGCCAGCAGCCAAGTGGCGGGAGGGGGATACAATGAGCAGTTCTTC.

The table lists this clonotype with a few counts. The chain combines TRBV10-3 with TRBJ2-3; 9 positions agree with TRBD1. V trimming: 6 bases; J trimming: 2 bases; junction bases outside the gene matches: 6. The CDR3 covers 15 residues. The germline V gene encodes CDR1 ENHRY and CDR2 SYGVKD. The CDR3 spells CAIRGTGGDTDTQYF. In DNA form, the CDR3 reads TGTGCCATCAGGGGTACAGGGGGCGACACAGATACGCAGTATTTT.

The rearrangement joins TRBV9 to TRBJ2-5; a possible D gene is TRBD2 (7 bases). The closer fit of TRBJ2-1 to the DNA end suggests the J call may be wrong. Germline V gene sequence: CDR1 SGDLS, CDR2 YYNGEE. The CDR3 runs 15 residues. The CDR3: CASSGGGGPRNEQFF. In DNA form, the CDR3 reads TGTGCCAGCAGCGGGGGCGGGGGCCCCCGAAATGAGCAGTTCTTC.

This clonotype was picked up a small number of times. The chain has TRBV27 and TRBJ2-7; TRBD2 matches 11 bases. After removal of 5 bases from V and 9 bases from J, the junction contained 15 bases not matched to a gene. Germline CDR1 reads MNHEY; CDR2 reads SMNVEV (reference sequence). The CDR3 extends over 16 amino acids. The CDR3 protein is CASSPRLAGPVLGQYF. The CDR3 region has the DNA TGTGCCAGCAGTCCTCGACTAGCGGGACCAGTTCTTGGGCAGTACTTC.

The rearrangement joins TRBV29-1 to TRBJ2-1; the D gene is possibly TRBD1 (7 bases). This CDR3 region has 16 residues. CDR1 is SQVTM, CDR2 ANQGSEA, per germline. V dropped 3 bases and J dropped 4 bases, with 19 bases sitting between them. CDR3: CSVDNGGGLDYNEQFF. As DNA, the CDR3 is TGCAGCGTTGATAATGGAGGGGGCTTGGATTACAATGAGCAGTTCTTC.

The rearrangement links TRBV7-2 to TRBJ2-5; 9 nucleotides match TRBD1. Germline V gene data show CDR1 as SGHTA and CDR2 as FQGNSA. This CDR3 has 14 residues. Unmatched junction bases numbered 6, after V lost 5 bases and J lost 5 bases. The CDR3 here is CASSQLGQGETQYF. In nucleotides, the CDR3 is TGTGCCAGCAGCCAACTTGGACAGGGGGAGACCCAGTACTTC.

Details on this clonotype: The conserved phenylalanine or tryptophan is not found at the CDR3 terminus, so this likely reflects a read error. The chain has TRBV6-2 or TRBV6-3 and TRBJ1-1; D is unresolved. V lost 6 bases to trimming and J lost 4 bases, with 9 bases between them. Germline values: CDR1 MNHEY, CDR2 SVGEGT. The CDR3 sequence is 12 residues long. CDR3 DNA: TGTGCCAGCAGATATCCGAGCACTGAAGCTTTCTCT. Residues: CASRYPSTEAFS.

This clonotype was recorded only once. The rearrangement uses TRBV5-5 and TRBJ1-4, with D perhaps TRBD1 (5 bases). The V gene's germline CDR1 is SGHKS and CDR2 YYEKEE (reference sequence). The CDR3 runs to 15 residues. Between the trimmed V and J ends, which lost 4 bases and 6 bases, there was a span of 16 bases. The CDR3 sequence is CASSTGAGRDEKLFF. The CDR3 region has the DNA TGTGCCAGCAGCACGGGCGCAGGGAGGGATGAAAAACTGTTTTTT.